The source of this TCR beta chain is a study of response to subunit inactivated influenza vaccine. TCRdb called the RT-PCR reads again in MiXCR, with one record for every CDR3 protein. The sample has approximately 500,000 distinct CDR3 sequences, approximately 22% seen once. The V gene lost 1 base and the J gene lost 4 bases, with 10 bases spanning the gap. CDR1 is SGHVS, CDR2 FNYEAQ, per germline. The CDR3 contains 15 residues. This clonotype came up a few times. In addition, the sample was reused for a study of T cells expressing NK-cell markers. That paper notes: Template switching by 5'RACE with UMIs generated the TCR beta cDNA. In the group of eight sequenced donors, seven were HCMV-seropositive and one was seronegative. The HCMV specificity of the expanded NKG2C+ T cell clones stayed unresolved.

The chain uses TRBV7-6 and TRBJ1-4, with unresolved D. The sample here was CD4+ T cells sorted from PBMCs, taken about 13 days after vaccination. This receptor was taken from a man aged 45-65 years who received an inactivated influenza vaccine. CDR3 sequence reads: CASSLGTGINEKLFF. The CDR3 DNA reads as TGTGCCAGCAGCTTAGGGACGGGGATTAATGAAAAACTGTTTTTT.